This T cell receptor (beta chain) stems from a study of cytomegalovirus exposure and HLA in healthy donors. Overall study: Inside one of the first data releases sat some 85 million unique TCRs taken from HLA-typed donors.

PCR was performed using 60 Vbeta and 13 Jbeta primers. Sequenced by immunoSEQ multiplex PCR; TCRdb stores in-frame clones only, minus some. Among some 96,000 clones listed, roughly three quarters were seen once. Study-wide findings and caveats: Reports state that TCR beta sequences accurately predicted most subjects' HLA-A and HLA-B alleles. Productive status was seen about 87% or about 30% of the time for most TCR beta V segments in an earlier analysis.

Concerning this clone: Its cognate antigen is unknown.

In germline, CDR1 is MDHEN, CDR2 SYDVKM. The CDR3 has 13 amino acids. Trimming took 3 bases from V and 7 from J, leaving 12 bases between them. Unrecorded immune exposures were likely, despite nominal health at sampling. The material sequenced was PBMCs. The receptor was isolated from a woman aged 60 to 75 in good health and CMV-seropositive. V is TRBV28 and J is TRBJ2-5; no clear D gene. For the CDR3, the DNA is TGTGCCAGCAGTTTTTTGGAACCAGGGACCCAGTACTTC. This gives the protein CASSFLEPGTQYF.